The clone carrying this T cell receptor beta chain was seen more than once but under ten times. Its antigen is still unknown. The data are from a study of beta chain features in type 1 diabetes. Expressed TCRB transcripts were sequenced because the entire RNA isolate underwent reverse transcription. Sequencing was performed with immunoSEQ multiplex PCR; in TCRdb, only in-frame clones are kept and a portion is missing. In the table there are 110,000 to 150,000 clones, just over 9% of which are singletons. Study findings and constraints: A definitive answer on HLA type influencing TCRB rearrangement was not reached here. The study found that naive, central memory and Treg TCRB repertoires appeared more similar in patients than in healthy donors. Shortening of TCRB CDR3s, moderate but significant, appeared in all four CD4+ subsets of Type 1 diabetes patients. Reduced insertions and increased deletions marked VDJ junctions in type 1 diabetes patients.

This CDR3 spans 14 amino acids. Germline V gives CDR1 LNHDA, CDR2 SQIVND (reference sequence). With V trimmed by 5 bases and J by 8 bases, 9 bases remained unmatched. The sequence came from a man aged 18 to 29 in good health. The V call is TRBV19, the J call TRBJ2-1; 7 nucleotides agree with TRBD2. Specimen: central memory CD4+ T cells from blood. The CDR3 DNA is TGTGCCAGTAGTGACGGGGGGTCGAAGTATGAGCAGTTCTTC. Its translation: CASSDGGSKYEQFF. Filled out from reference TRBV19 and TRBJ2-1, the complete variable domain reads DGGITQSPKYLFRKEGQNVTLSCEQNLNHDAMYWYRQDPGQGLRLIYYSQIVNDFQKGDIAEGYSVSREKKESFPLTVTSAQKNPTAFYLCASSDGGSKYEQFFGPGTRLTVL.